This T cell receptor beta chain was recovered during a study of metastatic and nonmetastatic thyroid tumors. Looking at the study overall: The comparison covered peripheral blood and tumor or nodule tissue in malignant and benign thyroid patients. The study's findings and limits: A significant increase in TCR beta diversity was reportedly seen in malignant thyroid tumors relative to benign nodules, in blood and tumor.

Via MiXCR, TCRdb re-called the PCR reads. This sample has about 22,000 clones, with roughly 18% found just once. The germline V gene encodes CDR1 ENHRY and CDR2 SYGVKD. V was cut by 6 bases and J by 3 bases, with 3 bases left in between. The CDR3 is 12 amino acids. Patients had received no treatment of any kind before thyroid surgery. This clone is labeled as medium-sized (0.01 to 0.1%). The antigen is undetermined. The receptor's source is a male donor with papillary thyroid cancer or a benign thyroid nodule (not recorded which). Some clones in this sample may be carry-over from other donors' samples. The sequenced sample consisted of adjacent normal tissue. The chain links TRBV10-3 to TRBJ2-6; unclear D gene. The CDR3 DNA sequence: TGTGCCATCAGGGGTGGGGCCAACGTCCTGACTTTC. Protein sequence: CAIRGGANVLTF.